This TCR beta chain was recovered during a study of CD4 T cells in relation to SARS-CoV-2 and coronaviruses. The wider study: ViraFEST: approximately 10-day antigen culture of PBMCs, then TCR beta CDR3 sequencing. Study conclusions and caveats: No crossreactivity against non-spike viral proteins was tested here.

On this clone: As yet, its antigen is unknown.

Libraries were prepared by immunoSEQ multiplex PCR; TCRdb keeps only in-frame clonotypes and omits some of them. The repertoire includes tens of thousands of clones, roughly 80% of them detected once, and around 17% sits in the top ten. The unexposed donors gave CD4+ T cells in about 2011-2019, prior to COVID-19. After around nine days of culture, CD4+ T cells were isolated. Unexposed-donor CD4+ T cells were probed with SARS-CoV-2 S/N and four cold-coronavirus spikes, cells permitting. Fresh IL-2 medium replaced half the medium on days 3 and 7. Sequencing was done on a sample of CD4+ T cells from PBMCs, cultured in vitro. The sequence was obtained from a human donor in good health.

The CDR3 DNA follows: TGTGCCAGTAGTATGGTCCCCGACAGGGGATCTGGCTACACCTTC. Residues: CASSMVPDRGSGYTF. The V call is TRBV19, the J call TRBJ1-2; 8 bases are shared with TRBD1. V lost 3 bases to trimming and J lost 7 bases; unmatched junction nucleotides: 10. Germline V gives CDR1 LNHDA, CDR2 SQIVND (reference sequence). CDR3 size: 15 residues. Using reference TRBV19 and TRBJ1-2 for the parts outside the CDR3, the full variable domain is DGGITQSPKYLFRKEGQNVTLSCEQNLNHDAMYWYRQDPGQGLRLIYYSQIVNDFQKGDIAEGYSVSREKKESFPLTVTSAQKNPTAFYLCASSMVPDRGSGYTFGSGTRLTVV.